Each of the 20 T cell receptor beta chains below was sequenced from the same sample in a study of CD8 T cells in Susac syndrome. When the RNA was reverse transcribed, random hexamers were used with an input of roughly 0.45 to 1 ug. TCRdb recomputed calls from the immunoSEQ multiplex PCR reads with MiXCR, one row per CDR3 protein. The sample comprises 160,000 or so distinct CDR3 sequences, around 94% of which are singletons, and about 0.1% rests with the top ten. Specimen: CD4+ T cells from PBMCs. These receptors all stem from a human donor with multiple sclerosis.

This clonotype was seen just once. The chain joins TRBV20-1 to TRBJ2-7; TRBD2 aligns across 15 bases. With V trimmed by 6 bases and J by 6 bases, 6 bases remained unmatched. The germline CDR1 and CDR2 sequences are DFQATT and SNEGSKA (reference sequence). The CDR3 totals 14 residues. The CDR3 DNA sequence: TGCAGTGCCGGACTAGCGGGAGGGCCCGGCGAGCAGTACTTC. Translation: CSAGLAGGPGEQYF.

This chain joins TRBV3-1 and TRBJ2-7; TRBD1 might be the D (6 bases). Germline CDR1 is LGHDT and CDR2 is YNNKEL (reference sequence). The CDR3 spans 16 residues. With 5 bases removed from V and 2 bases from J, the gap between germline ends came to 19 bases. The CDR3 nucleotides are TGTGCCAGCAGCGCCGGGACATCTAGTCTCCCCTACGAGCAGTACTTC. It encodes CASSAGTSSLPYEQYF.

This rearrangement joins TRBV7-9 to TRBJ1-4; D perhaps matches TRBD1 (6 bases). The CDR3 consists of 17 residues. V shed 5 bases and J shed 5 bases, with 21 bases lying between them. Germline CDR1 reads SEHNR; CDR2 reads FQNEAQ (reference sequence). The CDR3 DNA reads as TGTGCCAGCAGCCAGGACAGCTTCTCCTTGCCGAATGAAAAACTGTTTTTT. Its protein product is CASSQDSFSLPNEKLFF. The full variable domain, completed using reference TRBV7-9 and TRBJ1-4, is DTGVSQNPRHKITKRGQNVTFRCDPISEHNRLYWYRQTLGQGPEFLTYFQNEAQLEKSRLLSDRFSAERPKGSFSTLEIQRTEQGDSAMYLCASSQDSFSLPNEKLFFGSGTQLSVL.

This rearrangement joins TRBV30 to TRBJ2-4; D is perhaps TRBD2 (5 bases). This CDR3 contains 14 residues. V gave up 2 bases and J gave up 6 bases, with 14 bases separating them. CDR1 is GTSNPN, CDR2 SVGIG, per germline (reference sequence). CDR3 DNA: TGTGCCTGGAGTCCTCGGGCGGGCGGAAACATTCAGTACTTC. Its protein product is CAWSPRAGGNIQYF.

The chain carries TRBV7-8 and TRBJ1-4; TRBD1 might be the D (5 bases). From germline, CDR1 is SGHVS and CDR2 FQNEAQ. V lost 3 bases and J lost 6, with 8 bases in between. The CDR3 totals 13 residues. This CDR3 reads CASSFREYEKLFF. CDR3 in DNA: TGTGCCAGCAGCTTCAGGGAATATGAAAAACTGTTTTTT. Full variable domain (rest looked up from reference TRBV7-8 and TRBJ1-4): GAGVSQSPRYKVAKRGQDVALRCDPISGHVSLFWYQQALGQGPEFLTYFQNEAQLDKSGLPSDRFFAERPEGSVSTLKIQRTQQEDSAVYLCASSFREYEKLFFGSGTQLSVL.

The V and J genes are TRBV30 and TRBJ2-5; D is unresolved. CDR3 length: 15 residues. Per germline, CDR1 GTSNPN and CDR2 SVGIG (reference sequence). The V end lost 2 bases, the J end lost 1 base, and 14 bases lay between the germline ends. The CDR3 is CAWSFGSQVQETQYF. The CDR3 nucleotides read TGTGCCTGGAGTTTCGGGTCTCAGGTCCAAGAGACCCAGTACTTC.

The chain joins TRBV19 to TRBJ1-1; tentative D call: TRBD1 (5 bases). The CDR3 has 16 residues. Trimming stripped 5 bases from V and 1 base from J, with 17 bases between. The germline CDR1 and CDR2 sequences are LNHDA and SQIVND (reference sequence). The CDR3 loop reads CASSVGPKLSNTEAFF. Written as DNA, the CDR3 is TGTGCCAGTAGTGTGGGACCTAAACTTTCGAACACTGAAGCTTTCTTT. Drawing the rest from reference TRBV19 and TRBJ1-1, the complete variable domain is DGGITQSPKYLFRKEGQNVTLSCEQNLNHDAMYWYRQDPGQGLRLIYYSQIVNDFQKGDIAEGYSVSREKKESFPLTVTSAQKNPTAFYLCASSVGPKLSNTEAFFGQGTRLTVV.

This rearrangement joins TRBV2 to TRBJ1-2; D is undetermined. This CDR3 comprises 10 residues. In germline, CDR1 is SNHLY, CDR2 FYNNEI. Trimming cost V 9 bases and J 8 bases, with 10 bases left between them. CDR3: CARRGLGYTF. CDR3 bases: TGTGCCAGAAGAGGGTTGGGCTACACCTTC.

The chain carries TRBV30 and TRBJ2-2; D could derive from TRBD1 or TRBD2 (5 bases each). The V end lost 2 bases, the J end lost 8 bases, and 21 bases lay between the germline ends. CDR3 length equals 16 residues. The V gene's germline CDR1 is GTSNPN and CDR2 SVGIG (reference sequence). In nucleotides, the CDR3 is TGTGCCTGGAGTCCCGGGGCTATCCCCATCCCGGGGGAGCTGTTTTTT. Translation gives CAWSPGAIPIPGELFF.

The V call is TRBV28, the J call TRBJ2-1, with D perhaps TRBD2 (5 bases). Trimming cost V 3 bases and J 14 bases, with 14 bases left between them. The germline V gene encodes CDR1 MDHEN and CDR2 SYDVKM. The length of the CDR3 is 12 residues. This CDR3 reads CASSFSGVREFF. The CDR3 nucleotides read TGTGCCAGCAGTTTTTCGGGTGTGAGGGAGTTCTTC.

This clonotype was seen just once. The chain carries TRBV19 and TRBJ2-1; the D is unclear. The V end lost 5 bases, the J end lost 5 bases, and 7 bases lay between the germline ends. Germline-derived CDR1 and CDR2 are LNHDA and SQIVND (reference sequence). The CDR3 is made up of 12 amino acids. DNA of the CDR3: TGTGCCAGTAGTTACGTGAACAATGAGCAGTTCTTC. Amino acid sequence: CASSYVNNEQFF.

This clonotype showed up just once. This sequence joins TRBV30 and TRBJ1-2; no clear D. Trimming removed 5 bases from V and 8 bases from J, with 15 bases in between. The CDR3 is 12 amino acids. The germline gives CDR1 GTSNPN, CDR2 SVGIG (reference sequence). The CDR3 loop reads CAWDTRLGGYTF. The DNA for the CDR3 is TGTGCCTGGGACACCCGACTGGGGGGCTACACCTTC. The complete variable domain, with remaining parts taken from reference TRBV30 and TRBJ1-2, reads SQTIHQWPATLVQPVGSPLSLECTVEGTSNPNLYWYRQAAGRGLQLLFYSVGIGQISSEVPQNLSASRPQDRQFILSSKKLLLSDSGFYLCAWDTRLGGYTFGSGTRLTVV.

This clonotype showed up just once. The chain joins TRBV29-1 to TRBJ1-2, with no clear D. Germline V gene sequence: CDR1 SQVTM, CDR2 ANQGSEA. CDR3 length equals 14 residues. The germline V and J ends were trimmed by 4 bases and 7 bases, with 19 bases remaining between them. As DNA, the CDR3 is TGCAGCGTTGGCGAATTGGGTCCCTATGTTGGCTACACCTTC. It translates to CSVGELGPYVGYTF.

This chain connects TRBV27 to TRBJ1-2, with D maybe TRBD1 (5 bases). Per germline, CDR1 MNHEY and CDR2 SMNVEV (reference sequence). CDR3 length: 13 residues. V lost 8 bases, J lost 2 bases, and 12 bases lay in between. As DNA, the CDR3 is TGTGCCAGCTCCTACACAGGAAACTATGGCTACACCTTC. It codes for CASSYTGNYGYTF.

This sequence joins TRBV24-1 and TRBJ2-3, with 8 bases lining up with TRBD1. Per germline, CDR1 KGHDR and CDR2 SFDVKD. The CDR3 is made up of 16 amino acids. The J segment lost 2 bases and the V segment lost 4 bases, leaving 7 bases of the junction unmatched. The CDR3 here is CATSDTGTGFTDTQYF. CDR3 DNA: TGTGCCACCAGTGACACCGGGACAGGTTTCACAGATACGCAGTATTTT.

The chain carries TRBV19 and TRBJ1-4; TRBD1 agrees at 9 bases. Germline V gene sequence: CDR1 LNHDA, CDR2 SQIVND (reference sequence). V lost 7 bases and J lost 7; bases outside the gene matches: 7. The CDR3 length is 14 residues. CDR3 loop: CASKPGTGSEKLFF. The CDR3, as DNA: TGTGCCAGTAAACCCGGGACAGGGAGTGAAAAACTGTTTTTT.

CDR3 nucleotides: TGCAGTGCACCGGGACAGGGAGGATATGGCTACACCTTC. Its protein product is CSAPGQGGYGYTF. The chain links TRBV20-1 to TRBJ1-2, with 9 bases aligning to TRBD1. Germline trimming cut 6 bases from V and 5 bases from J; bases unmatched to any gene: 7. The CDR3 totals 13 residues. Germline V gives CDR1 DFQATT, CDR2 SNEGSKA (reference sequence).

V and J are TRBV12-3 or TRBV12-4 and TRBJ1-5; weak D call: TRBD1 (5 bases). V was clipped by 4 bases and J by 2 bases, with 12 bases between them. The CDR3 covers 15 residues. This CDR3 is CASSWAGHGNQPQHF. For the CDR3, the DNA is TGTGCCAGCAGTTGGGCAGGACACGGCAATCAGCCCCAGCATTTT.

CDR3 DNA sequence: TGCAGCGTTGAAGATCAGGGGAGATATGGCTACACCTTC. This translates into CSVEDQGRYGYTF. The chain combines TRBV29-1 with TRBJ1-2, with a weak D call TRBD1 (6 bases). Trimming shortened V by 0 bases and J by 5 bases, and 10 bases separated the two germline ends. The germline gives CDR1 SQVTM, CDR2 ANQGSEA. The CDR3 runs to 13 residues.

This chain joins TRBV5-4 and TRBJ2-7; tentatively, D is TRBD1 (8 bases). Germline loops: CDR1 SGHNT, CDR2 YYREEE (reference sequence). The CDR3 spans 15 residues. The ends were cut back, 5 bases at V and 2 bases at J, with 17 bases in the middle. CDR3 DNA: TGTGCCAGCAGGTCCGGGGGGACAGGAGCCTACGAGCAGTACTTC. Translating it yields CASRSGGTGAYEQYF.